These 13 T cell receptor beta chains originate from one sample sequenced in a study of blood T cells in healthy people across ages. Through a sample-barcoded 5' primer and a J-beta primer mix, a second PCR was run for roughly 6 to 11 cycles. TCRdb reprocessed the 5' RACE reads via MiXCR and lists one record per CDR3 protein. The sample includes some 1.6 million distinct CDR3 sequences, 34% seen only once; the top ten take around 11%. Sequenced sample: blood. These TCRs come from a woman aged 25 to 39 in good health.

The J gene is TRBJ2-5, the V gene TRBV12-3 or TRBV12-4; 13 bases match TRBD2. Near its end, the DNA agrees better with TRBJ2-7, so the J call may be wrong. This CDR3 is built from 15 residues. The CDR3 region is CASSRGLAGIDEQYF. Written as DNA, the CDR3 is TGTGCCAGCAGTAGGGGACTAGCGGGAATCGACGAGCAGTACTTC.

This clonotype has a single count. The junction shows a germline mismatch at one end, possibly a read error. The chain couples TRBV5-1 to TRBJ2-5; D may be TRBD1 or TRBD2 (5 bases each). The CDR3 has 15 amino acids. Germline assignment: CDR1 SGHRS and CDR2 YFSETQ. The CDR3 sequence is CAGSLGPGRQETQYF. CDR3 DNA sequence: TGCGCCGGCAGCTTGGGACCGGGAAGGCAAGAGACCCAGTACTTC.

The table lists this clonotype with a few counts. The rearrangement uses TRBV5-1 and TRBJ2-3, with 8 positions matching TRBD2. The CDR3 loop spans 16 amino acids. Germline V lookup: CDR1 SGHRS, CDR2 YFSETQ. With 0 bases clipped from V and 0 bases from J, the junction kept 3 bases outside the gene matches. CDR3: CASSLERGMSTDTQYF. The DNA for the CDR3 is TGCGCCAGCAGCTTGGAGCGGGGGATGAGCACAGATACGCAGTATTTT.

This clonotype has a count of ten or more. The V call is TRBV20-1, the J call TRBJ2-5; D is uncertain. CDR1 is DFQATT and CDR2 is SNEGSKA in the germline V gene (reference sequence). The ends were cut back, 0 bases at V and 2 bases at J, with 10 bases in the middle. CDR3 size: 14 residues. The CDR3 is CSARDLKVQETQYF. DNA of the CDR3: TGCAGTGCTAGAGATCTAAAGGTTCAAGAGACCCAGTACTTC.

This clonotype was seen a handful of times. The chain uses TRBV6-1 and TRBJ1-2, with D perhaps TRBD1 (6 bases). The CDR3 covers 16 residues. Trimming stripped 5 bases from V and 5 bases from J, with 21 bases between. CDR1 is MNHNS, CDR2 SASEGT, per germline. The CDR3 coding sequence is TGTGCCAGCAGTTTTGAGGGATTACAGGGCGGTTATGGCTACACCTTC. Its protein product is CASSFEGLQGGYGYTF.

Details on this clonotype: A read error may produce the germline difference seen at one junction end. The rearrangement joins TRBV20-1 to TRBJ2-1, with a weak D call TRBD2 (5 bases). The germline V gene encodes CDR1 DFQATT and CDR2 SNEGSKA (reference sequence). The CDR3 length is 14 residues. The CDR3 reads CSAPLGSSDNEQFF. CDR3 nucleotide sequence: TGCAGTGCTCCCCTGGGGAGCTCCGACAATGAGCAGTTCTTC.

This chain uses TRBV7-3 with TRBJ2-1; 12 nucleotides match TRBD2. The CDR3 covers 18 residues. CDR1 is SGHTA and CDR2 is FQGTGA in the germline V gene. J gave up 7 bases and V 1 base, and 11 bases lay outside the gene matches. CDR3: CASSLKGLAGGPGNEQFF. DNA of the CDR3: TGTGCCAGCAGCTTAAAAGGTCTAGCGGGGGGGCCAGGGAATGAGCAGTTCTTC.

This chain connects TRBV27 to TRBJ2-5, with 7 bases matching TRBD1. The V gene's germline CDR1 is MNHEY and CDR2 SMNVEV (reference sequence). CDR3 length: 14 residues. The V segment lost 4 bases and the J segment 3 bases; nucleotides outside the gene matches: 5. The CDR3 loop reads CASSWSGTEETQYF. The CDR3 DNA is TGTGCCAGCAGTTGGTCCGGGACAGAAGAGACCCAGTACTTC.

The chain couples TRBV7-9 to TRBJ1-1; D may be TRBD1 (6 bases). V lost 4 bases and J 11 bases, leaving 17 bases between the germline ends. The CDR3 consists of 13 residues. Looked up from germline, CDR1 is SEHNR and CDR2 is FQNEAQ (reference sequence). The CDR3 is CASSSLSGDEAFF. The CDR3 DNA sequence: TGTGCCAGCAGCTCATTATCAGGGGATGAGGCTTTCTTT.

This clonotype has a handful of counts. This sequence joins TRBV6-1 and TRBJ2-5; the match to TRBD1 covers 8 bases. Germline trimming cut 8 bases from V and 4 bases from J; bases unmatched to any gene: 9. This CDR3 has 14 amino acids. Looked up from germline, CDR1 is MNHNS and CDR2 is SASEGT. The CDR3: CASYSSGGGETQYF. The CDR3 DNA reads TGTGCCAGCTACTCGTCAGGGGGCGGAGAGACCCAGTACTTC.

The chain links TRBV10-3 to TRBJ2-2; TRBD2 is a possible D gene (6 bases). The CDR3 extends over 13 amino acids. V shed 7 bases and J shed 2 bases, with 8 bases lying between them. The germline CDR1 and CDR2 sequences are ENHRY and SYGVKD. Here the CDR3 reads CAIKGLNTGELFF. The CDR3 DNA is TGTGCCATCAAGGGACTTAACACCGGGGAGCTGTTTTTT.

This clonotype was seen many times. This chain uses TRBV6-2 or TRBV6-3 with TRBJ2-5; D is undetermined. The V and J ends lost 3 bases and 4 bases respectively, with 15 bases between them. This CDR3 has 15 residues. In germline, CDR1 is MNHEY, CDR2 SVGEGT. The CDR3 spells CASSYSWTQPETQYF. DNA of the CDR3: TGTGCCAGCAGTTATAGTTGGACCCAGCCAGAGACCCAGTACTTC.

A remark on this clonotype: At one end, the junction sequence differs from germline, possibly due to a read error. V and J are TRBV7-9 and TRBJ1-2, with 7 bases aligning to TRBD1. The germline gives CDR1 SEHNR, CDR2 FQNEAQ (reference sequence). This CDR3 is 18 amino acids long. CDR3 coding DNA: TGCGCCAGCAGCCTTTTCATTCTCCAGGGGGGAGCGAACTATGGCTACACCTTC. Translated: CASSLFILQGGANYGYTF. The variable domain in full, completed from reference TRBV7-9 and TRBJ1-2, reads DTGVSQNPRHKITKRGQNVTFRCDPISEHNRLYWYRQTLGQGPEFLTYFQNEAQLEKSRLLSDRFSAERPKGSFSTLEIQRTEQGDSAMYLCASSLFILQGGANYGYTFGSGTRLTVV.